This TCR beta chain was obtained from a study of blood T cell repertoires in COVID-19. Study overall: Sample material is recorded as cDNA or gDNA derived from T cells, B-cell-depleted T cells, or PBMCs.

Sequencing used immunoSEQ multiplex PCR; TCRdb keeps in-frame clones, though not all of them. This sample has tens of thousands of clones, with 87% found just once. The length of the CDR3 is 16 residues. The ends lost 5 bases at V and 4 bases at J; junction bases unmatched: 9. In germline, CDR1 is SEHNR, CDR2 FQNEAQ (reference sequence). Seattle patients were enrolled while actively infected and followed longitudinally. The chain links TRBV7-9 to TRBJ1-3; 9 bases match TRBD1. The specimen was peripheral blood. The receptor comes from a woman between 50 and 59 years old with COVID-19, enrolled during active disease. The CDR3 DNA sequence: TGTGCCAGCAGCACAAACAGGGGGCAAAAAGGAAACACCATATATTTT. The encoded protein is CASSTNRGQKGNTIYF.